Given below is one T cell receptor beta chain in context. Its matching antigen is unknown. This specimen belongs to a study of Ad26.COV2.S vaccination and SARS-CoV-2 variants. The treatment denotes: around 19 received Ad26.COV2.S at low or high dose, single or two shots; roughly five received placebo; per-sample allocation not given. The study sampled participants on day 63 after the first vaccine or placebo injection. In Boston, the donor was an adult between 18-55 years of age. Study-wide results and caveats: The study found similar non-spike TCR breadth in vaccine and placebo recipients. Ad26.COV2.S recipients had broader spike-specific TCRs (P = 0.0014).

This table comes from immunoSEQ multiplex PCR, and its TCRdb copy is limited to in-frame clones, with some not included. The table shows hundreds of thousands of clones, with 86% occurring only once. Sequences were derived from peripheral blood, sampled in a trial of Ad26.COV2.S vaccine versus placebo. The receptor's source is a person aged 18-60 years who received the Ad26.COV2.S COVID-19 vaccine or a placebo.

CDR3 DNA: TGTGCCAGCAGTTCACTACCGGGACAGGGTCTAGCCAAAAACATTCAGTACTTC. This translates into CASSSLPGQGLAKNIQYF. The genes are TRBV28 and TRBJ2-4; 9 bases fit TRBD1. In germline, CDR1 is MDHEN, CDR2 SYDVKM. The CDR3 runs 18 residues. J gave up 0 bases and V 4 bases, and 10 bases lay outside the gene matches.